Below are 20 T cell receptor beta chains sequenced from a single sample in a study of shared clonotypes between healthy human individuals. Here immunoSEQ multiplex PCR was the method, and the copy in TCRdb shows in-frame clones only, minus some. The data hold hundreds of thousands of clones, with roughly 70% observed a single time. Input material: memory CD4+ T cells sorted from blood. Subset meaning: CD45RA-negative fraction. Every receptor here comes from a woman in her twenties or thirties in good health.

As regards this clone: Other DNA variants within this sample encode the same CDR3. The gene calls are TRBV18 and TRBJ2-7; 12 nucleotides agree with TRBD1. Germline CDR1 reads KGHSH; CDR2 reads LQKENI. The length of the CDR3 is 14 residues. After removal of 6 bases from V and 5 bases from J, the junction contained 5 bases not matched to a gene. This CDR3 is CASSPGTGGHEQYF. In DNA, the CDR3 is TGTGCCAGCTCCCCCGGGACAGGGGGCCACGAGCAGTACTTC.

J is TRBJ1-3 and V is TRBV2; TRBD1 might be the D (5 bases). Trimming removed 7 bases at V and 4 bases at J, with 11 bases between. Germline V gene sequence: CDR1 SNHLY, CDR2 FYNNEI. The CDR3 runs to 13 residues. CDR3 nucleotide sequence: TGTGCCAGCAAGATGACAGAGGGAAACACCATATATTTT. This sequence encodes CASKMTEGNTIYF.

This clone was seen only a few times. This chain connects TRBV7-7 to TRBJ2-1, with D perhaps matching TRBD2 (5 bases). V gave up 6 bases and J gave up 9 bases, with 15 bases separating them. The CDR3 loop spans 13 amino acids. From germline, CDR1 is SSHAT and CDR2 FNYEAQ (reference sequence). As DNA, the CDR3 is TGTGCCAGCAGTCGGACTCGGATCGGTGAGCAGTTCTTC. This codes for CASSRTRIGEQFF. The full variable domain, completed using reference TRBV7-7 and TRBJ2-1, is GAGVSQSPRYKVTKRGQDVTLRCDPISSHATLYWYQQALGQGPEFLTYFNYEAQPDKSGLPSDRFSAERPEGSISTLTIQRTEQRDSAMYRCASSRTRIGEQFFGPGTRLTVL.

The chain combines TRBV12-5 with TRBJ2-3, with a tentative D call TRBD1 (6 bases). Per germline, CDR1 LGHNT and CDR2 FRNRAP. The CDR3 contains 17 residues. Deletions cut 0 bases from V and 3 bases from J, with 16 bases between. CDR3 nucleotide sequence: TGTGCTAGTGGTTTGGTGAAGGGGCAGGGGTGGACAGATACGCAGTATTTT. This gives the protein CASGLVKGQGWTDTQYF. Variable domain in full (rest from reference TRBV12-5 and TRBJ2-3): DARVTQTPRHKVTEMGQEVTMRCQPILGHNTVFWYRQTMMQGLELLAYFRNRAPLDDSGMPKDRFSAEMPDATLATLKIQPSEPRDSAVYFCASGLVKGQGWTDTQYFGPGTRLTVL.

The rearrangement uses TRBV10-3 and TRBJ1-1; 9 nucleotides agree with TRBD1. This CDR3 is 14 amino acids long. The germline V gene has CDR1 ENHRY and CDR2 SYGVKD. V shed 6 bases, J shed 7 bases, and the junction held 9 bases outside the gene matches. The CDR3: CAIRWDRDGGEAFF. CDR3 DNA: TGTGCCATCAGGTGGGACAGGGACGGTGGTGAAGCTTTCTTT.

J is TRBJ1-5 and V is TRBV7-9; no definite D call. V lost 3 bases and J 16 bases, leaving 16 bases between the germline ends. Looked up from germline, CDR1 is SEHNR and CDR2 is FQNEAQ (reference sequence). The CDR3 consists of 12 residues. The CDR3 nucleotides read TGTGCCAGCAGCTTTGACCAGCGTTCCCTACATTTT. As protein: CASSFDQRSLHF.

The chain combines TRBV5-1 with TRBJ2-5, with D possibly being TRBD1 (6 bases). Germline-derived CDR1 and CDR2 are SGHRS and YFSETQ. Trimming left V 4 bases short and J 5 bases short, with 15 bases between. The CDR3 totals 14 residues. For the CDR3, the DNA is TGCGCCAGCAGCAATGACCAGGGGCGGGAGACCCAGTACTTC. Translating it yields CASSNDQGRETQYF.

This chain links TRBV19 with TRBJ2-1, with D possibly being TRBD2 (5 bases). This CDR3 region has 12 residues. V was trimmed by 3 bases and J by 7 bases, leaving 7 bases between them. The germline CDR1 and CDR2 sequences are LNHDA and SQIVND (reference sequence). CDR3 loop: CASSMTGNEQFF. CDR3 DNA sequence: TGTGCCAGTAGTATGACGGGGAATGAGCAGTTCTTC.

The genes are TRBV5-5 and TRBJ1-1; weak D call: TRBD1 (6 bases). The CDR3 has 13 amino acids. CDR1 is SGHKS and CDR2 is YYEKEE in the germline V gene (reference sequence). V lost 4 bases and J lost 5, with 12 bases in between. CDR3 nucleotides: TGTGCCAGCAGCATCAGGGGCGGAACTGAAGCTTTCTTT. Translating it yields CASSIRGGTEAFF.

The gene calls are TRBV5-1 and TRBJ2-7; 9 nucleotides line up with TRBD1. Trimming at V came to 5 bases and at J to 4 bases, leaving 7 bases not matched to a gene. This CDR3 contains 14 residues. The germline CDR1 and CDR2 sequences are SGHRS and YFSETQ. The CDR3 DNA reads as TGCGCCAGCAGACCCGGGACAGGGTCTTACGAGCAGTACTTC. It is translated as CASRPGTGSYEQYF.

The chain carries TRBV29-1 and TRBJ2-2, with 11 positions matching TRBD2. The trim removed 3 bases at V and 0 bases at J, leaving 6 bases unmatched. The CDR3 consists of 17 residues. Germline V gene sequence: CDR1 SQVTM, CDR2 ANQGSEA. The CDR3 spells CSVDSGTSGANTGELFF. CDR3 bases: TGCAGCGTTGATTCCGGGACTAGCGGAGCGAACACCGGGGAGCTGTTTTTT.

This chain connects TRBV5-4 to TRBJ1-5; D is perhaps TRBD1 (5 bases). The germline CDR1 and CDR2 sequences are SGHNT and YYREEE (reference sequence). This CDR3 region has 15 residues. The V gene lost 4 bases and the J gene lost 9 bases, with 20 bases spanning the gap. CDR3 protein: CASSTGGTGTGPQHF. Here the CDR3 DNA reads TGTGCCAGCAGCACCGGCGGGACGGGCACTGGGCCCCAGCATTTT.

This chain links TRBV9 with TRBJ2-1; TRBD1 might be the D (6 bases). Looked up from germline, CDR1 is SGDLS and CDR2 is YYNGEE. Trimming left V 4 bases short and J 4 bases short, with 18 bases between. The CDR3 runs 16 residues. This CDR3 is CASSTDQDRTYNEQFF. In DNA form, the CDR3 reads TGTGCCAGCAGCACCGATCAAGACAGGACATACAATGAGCAGTTCTTC.

V gene TRBV28 combines with J gene TRBJ2-7; the D is unclear. The CDR3 covers 12 residues. Looked up from germline, CDR1 is MDHEN and CDR2 is SYDVKM. V lost 3 bases and J 4 bases, leaving 7 bases between the germline ends. The chain's CDR3 is CASSFQFYEQYF. Written as DNA, the CDR3 is TGTGCCAGCAGTTTCCAGTTTTACGAGCAGTACTTC. The full variable domain, rest sourced from reference TRBV28 and TRBJ2-7, is DVKVTQSSRYLVKRTGEKVFLECVQDMDHENMFWYRQDPGLGLRLIYFSYDVKMKEKGDIPEGYSVSREKKERFSLILESASTNQTSMYLCASSFQFYEQYFGPGTRLTVT.

The chain couples TRBV5-1 to TRBJ1-5; tentative D call: TRBD1 (6 bases). The CDR3 is 14 residues long. Looked up from germline, CDR1 is SGHRS and CDR2 is YFSETQ. Trimming shortened V by 0 bases and J by 11 bases, and 15 bases separated the two germline ends. This chain's CDR3 is CASSLGQAESAQHF. The CDR3 DNA follows: TGCGCCAGCAGCTTGGGACAGGCGGAATCAGCCCAGCATTTT.

The rearrangement uses TRBV5-4 and TRBJ1-1; D may be TRBD1 (5 bases). The CDR3 sequence is 15 residues long. Trimming took 1 base from V and 1 from J, leaving 11 bases between them. In germline, CDR1 is SGHNT, CDR2 YYREEE (reference sequence). The CDR3 here is CASSLSSGSNTEAFF. The CDR3 DNA sequence: TGTGCCAGCAGCTTGAGTTCAGGGTCGAACACTGAAGCTTTCTTT. The complete variable domain, with remaining parts taken from reference TRBV5-4 and TRBJ1-1, reads ETGVTQSPTHLIKTRGQQVTLRCSSQSGHNTVSWYQQALGQGPQFIFQYYREEENGRGNFPPRFSGLQFPNYSSELNVNALELDDSALYLCASSLSSGSNTEAFFGQGTRLTVV.

This clone was seen once. This chain connects TRBV7-2 to TRBJ1-3, with 9 bases aligning to TRBD1. The CDR3 has 16 residues. Trimming at V came to 5 bases and at J to 4 bases, leaving 9 bases not matched to a gene. Per germline, CDR1 SGHTA and CDR2 FQGNSA. This chain's CDR3 is CASSLSGTGLGNTIYF. DNA of the CDR3: TGTGCCAGCAGCCTCTCCGGGACAGGGTTAGGAAACACCATATATTTT.

The chain links TRBV30 to TRBJ2-1; D perhaps matches TRBD2 (6 bases). CDR3 length equals 12 residues. V lost 4 bases, J lost 10 bases, and 14 bases lay in between. The germline V gene has CDR1 GTSNPN and CDR2 SVGIG (reference sequence). The CDR3 protein is CAWKFSGGEQFF. The CDR3, as DNA: TGTGCCTGGAAATTTAGCGGAGGGGAGCAGTTCTTC.

The V call is TRBV19, the J call TRBJ2-1; 11 nucleotides align to TRBD2. The germline V gene has CDR1 LNHDA and CDR2 SQIVND (reference sequence). The CDR3 is 17 amino acids. V shed 6 bases, J shed 4 bases, and the junction held 11 bases outside the gene matches. The chain's CDR3 is CASRDLPGTSGYNEQFF. The DNA for the CDR3 is TGTGCCAGTAGAGATCTCCCCGGGACTAGCGGTTACAATGAGCAGTTCTTC.

The chain joins TRBV15 to TRBJ2-1; TRBD2 matches at 11 bases. J was trimmed by 3 bases and V by 0 bases; bases with no gene match: 10. In germline, CDR1 is LNHNV, CDR2 YYDKDF (reference sequence). The CDR3 totals 19 residues. The CDR3 DNA reads TGTGCCACCAGCAGAGATTGGGGACCGGGACTAGCGGTCTACAATGAGCAGTTCTTC. Translated, it gives CATSRDWGPGLAVYNEQFF.